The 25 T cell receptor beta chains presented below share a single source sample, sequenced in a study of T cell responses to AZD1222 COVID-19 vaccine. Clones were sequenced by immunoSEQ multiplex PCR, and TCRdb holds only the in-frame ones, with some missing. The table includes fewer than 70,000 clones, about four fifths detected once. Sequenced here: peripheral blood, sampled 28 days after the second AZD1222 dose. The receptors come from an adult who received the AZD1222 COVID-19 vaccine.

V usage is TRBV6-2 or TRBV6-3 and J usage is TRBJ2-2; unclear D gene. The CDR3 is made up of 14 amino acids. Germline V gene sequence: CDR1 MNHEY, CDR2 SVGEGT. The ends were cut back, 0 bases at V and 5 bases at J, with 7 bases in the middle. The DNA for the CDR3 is TGTGCCAGCAGTTACTCTAGTGTTACCGGGGAGCTGTTTTTT. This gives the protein CASSYSSVTGELFF.

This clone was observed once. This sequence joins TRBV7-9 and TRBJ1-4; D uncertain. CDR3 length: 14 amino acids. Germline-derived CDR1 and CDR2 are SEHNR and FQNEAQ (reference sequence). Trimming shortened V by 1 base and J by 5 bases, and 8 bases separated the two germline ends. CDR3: CASSLGYGNEKLFF. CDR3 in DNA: TGTGCCAGCAGCTTAGGGTATGGGAATGAAAAACTGTTTTTT.

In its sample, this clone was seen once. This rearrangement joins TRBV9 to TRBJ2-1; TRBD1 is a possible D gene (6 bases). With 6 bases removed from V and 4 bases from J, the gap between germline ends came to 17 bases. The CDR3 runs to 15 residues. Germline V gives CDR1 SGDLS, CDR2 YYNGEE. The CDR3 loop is CASTPGQGRYNEQFF. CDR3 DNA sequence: TGTGCCAGCACCCCGGGACAAGGGAGATACAATGAGCAGTTCTTC.

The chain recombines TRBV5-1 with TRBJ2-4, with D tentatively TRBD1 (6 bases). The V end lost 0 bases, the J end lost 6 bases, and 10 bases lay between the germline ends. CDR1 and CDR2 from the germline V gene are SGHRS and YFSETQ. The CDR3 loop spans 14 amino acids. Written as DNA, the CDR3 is TGCGCCAGCAGCTTGGGGGCACAGGGAAACATTCAGTACTTC. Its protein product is CASSLGAQGNIQYF.

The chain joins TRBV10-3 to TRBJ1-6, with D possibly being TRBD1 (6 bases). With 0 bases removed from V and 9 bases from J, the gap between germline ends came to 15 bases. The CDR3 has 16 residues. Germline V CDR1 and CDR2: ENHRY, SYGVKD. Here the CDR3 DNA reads TGTGCCATCAGTGAGTCGGGGCCAGGGGTAGGTTCACCCCTCCACTTT. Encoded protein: CAISESGPGVGSPLHF.

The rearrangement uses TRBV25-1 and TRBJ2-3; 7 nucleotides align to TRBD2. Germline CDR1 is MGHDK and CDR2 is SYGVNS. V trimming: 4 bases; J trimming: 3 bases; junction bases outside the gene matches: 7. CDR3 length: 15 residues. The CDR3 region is CASSASGVGTDTQYF. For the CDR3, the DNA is TGTGCCAGCAGTGCAAGCGGGGTAGGGACAGATACGCAGTATTTT.

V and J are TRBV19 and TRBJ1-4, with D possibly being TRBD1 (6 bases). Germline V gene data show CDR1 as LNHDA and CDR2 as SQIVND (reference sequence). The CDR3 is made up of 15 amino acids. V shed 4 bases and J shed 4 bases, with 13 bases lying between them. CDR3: CASSTSRGFNEKLFF. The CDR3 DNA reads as TGTGCCAGTAGTACCTCCAGGGGATTTAATGAAAAACTGTTTTTT.

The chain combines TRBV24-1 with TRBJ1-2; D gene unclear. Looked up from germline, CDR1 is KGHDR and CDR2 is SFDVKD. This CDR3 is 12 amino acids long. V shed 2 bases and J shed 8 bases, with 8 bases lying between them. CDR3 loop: CATSDWRGGYTF. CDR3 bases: TGTGCCACCAGTGATTGGCGGGGAGGCTACACCTTC.

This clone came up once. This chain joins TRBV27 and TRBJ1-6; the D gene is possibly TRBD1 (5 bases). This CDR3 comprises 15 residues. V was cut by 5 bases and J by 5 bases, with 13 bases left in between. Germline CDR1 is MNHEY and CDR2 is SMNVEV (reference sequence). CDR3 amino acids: CASSDAGKNNSPLHF. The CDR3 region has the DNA TGTGCCAGCAGTGATGCAGGGAAGAATAATTCACCCCTCCACTTT.

This CDR3 reads CASSGPSGGDNEQFF. For the CDR3, the DNA is TGTGCCAGCAGCGGACCTAGCGGGGGGGACAATGAGCAGTTCTTC. The chain carries TRBV9 and TRBJ2-1; 12 nucleotides agree with TRBD2. The junction had 3 bases not matched to a gene; V was cut back by 3 bases and J by 5 bases. The CDR3 runs to 15 residues. Germline assignment: CDR1 SGDLS and CDR2 YYNGEE.

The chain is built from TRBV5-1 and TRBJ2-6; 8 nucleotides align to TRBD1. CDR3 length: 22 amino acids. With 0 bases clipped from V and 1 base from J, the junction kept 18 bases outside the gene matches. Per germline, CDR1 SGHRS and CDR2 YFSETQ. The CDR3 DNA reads TGCGCCAGCAGCTTGGCACGGCAGGGGGCTCGTGTAGGGGCTTCTGGGGCCAACGTCCTGACTTTC. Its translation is CASSLARQGARVGASGANVLTF.

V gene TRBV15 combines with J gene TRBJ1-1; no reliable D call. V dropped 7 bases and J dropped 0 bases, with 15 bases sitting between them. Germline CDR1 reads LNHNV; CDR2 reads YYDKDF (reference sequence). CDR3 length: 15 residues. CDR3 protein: CATIDTLRLNTEAFF. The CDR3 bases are TGTGCCACCATCGATACCCTACGTTTGAACACTGAAGCTTTCTTT.

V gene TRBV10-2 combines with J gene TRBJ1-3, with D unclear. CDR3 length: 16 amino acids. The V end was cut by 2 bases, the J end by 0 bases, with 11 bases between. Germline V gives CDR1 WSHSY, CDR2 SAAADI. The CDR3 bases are TGCGCCAGCAGTGAGCCTGGCCTGAGCTCTGGAAACACCATATATTTT. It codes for CASSEPGLSSGNTIYF.

The DNA of the CDR3 is TGTGCCAGCTCACCGCAAGGACGAGAGGGCTACGGCTACACCTTC. It translates to CASSPQGREGYGYTF. The chain has TRBV18 and TRBJ1-2; D ambiguous. The germline V gene has CDR1 KGHSH and CDR2 LQKENI. This CDR3 spans 15 amino acids. Trimming removed 3 bases from V and 8 bases from J, with 19 bases in between.

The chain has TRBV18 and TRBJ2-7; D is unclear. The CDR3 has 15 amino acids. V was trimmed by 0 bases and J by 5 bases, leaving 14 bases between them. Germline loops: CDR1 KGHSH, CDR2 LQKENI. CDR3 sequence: CASSPPSGRSDEQYF. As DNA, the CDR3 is TGTGCCAGCTCACCACCTTCAGGCAGGAGCGACGAGCAGTACTTC.

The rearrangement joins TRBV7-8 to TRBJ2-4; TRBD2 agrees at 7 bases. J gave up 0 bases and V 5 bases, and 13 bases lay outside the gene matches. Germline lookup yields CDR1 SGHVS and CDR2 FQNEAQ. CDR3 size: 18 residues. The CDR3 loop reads CASSPPRAGDLAKNIQYF. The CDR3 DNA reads TGTGCCAGCAGCCCCCCCCGGGCGGGGGACCTAGCCAAAAACATTCAGTACTTC.

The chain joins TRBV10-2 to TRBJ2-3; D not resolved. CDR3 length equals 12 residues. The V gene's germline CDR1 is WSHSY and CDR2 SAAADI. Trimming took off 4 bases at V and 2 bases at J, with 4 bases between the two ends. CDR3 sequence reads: CASSATTDTQYF. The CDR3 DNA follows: TGCGCCAGCAGTGCCACCACAGATACGCAGTATTTT.

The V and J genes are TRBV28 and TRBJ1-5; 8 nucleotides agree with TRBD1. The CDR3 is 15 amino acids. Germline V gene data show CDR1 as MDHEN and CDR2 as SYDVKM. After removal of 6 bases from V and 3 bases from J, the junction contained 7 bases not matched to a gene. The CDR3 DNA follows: TGTGCCAGCAGCCGGACAGGGTCTTTCAATCAGCCCCAGCATTTT. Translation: CASSRTGSFNQPQHF.

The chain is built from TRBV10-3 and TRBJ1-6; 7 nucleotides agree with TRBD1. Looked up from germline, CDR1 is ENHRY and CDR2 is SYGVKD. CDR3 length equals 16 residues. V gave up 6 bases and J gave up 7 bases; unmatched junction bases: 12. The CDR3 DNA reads TGTGCCATCAGCCCAGGGGGGCAGGGGGGGAATTCACCCCTCCACTTT. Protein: CAISPGGQGGNSPLHF.

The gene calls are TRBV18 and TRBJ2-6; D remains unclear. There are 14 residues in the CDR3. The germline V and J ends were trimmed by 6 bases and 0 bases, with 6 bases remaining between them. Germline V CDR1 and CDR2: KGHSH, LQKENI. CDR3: CASSRASGANVLTF. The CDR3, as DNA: TGTGCCAGCTCCCGGGCCTCTGGGGCCAACGTCCTGACTTTC.

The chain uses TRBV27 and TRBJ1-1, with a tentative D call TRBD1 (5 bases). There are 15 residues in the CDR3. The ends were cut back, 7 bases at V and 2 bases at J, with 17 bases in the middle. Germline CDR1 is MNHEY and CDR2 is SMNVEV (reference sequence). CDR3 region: CASIASRTSNTEAFF. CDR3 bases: TGTGCCAGCATTGCATCCCGGACATCAAACACTGAAGCTTTCTTT.

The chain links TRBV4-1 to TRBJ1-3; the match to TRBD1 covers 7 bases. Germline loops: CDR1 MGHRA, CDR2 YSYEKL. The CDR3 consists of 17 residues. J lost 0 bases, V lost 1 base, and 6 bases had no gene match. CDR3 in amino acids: CASSQVSTGYSGNTIYF. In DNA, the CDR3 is TGCGCCAGCAGCCAAGTTTCGACAGGGTACTCTGGAAACACCATATATTTT.

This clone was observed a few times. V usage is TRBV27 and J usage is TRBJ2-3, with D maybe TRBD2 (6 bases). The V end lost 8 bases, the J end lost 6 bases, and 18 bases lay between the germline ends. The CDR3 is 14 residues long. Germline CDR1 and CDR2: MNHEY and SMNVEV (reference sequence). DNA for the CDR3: TGTGCCAGCTCCTCGGGCGGTGGGGGGGATACGCAGTATTTT. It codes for CASSSGGGGDTQYF.

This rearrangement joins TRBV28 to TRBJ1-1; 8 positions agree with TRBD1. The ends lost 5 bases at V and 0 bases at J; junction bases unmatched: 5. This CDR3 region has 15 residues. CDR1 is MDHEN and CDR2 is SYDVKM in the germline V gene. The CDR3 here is CASSLRQGLNTEAFF. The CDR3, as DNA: TGTGCCAGCAGTCTTCGACAGGGGCTGAACACTGAAGCTTTCTTT.

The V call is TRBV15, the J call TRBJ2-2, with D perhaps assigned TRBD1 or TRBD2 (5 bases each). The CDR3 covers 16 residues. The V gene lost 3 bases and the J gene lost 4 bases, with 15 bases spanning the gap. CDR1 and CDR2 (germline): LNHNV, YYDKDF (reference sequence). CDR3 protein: CATSSRGAFGTGELFF. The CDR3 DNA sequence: TGTGCCACCAGCAGCCGAGGGGCTTTCGGCACCGGGGAGCTGTTTTTT.